These T cell receptor beta chains were read from a single sample in a study of immune cell composition in non-small cell lung cancer. Clones were sequenced by immunoSEQ multiplex PCR, and TCRdb holds only the in-frame ones, with some missing. The sample has over 550 clones, around two thirds seen once. Sequenced sample: lung tumor tissue. The receptors come from a human donor with non-small cell lung cancer. The CDR3 runs from the conserved cysteine through the conserved F or W. A D gene is named only where the DNA matches it firmly. Clone size appears in some rows only: once, few, many, or a class for an expanded clone.

TRBV6-4	TRBJ1-1	.	.	TGTGCCAGCAAGAAGGAGGACAGTTTGAACACTGAAGCTTTCTTT	CASKKEDSLNTEAFF
TRBV7-8	TRBJ2-2	TRBD1	once	TGTGCCAGCAGCCGAGCCACAGGGGGCAGACCCGGGGAGCTGTTTTTT	CASSRATGGRPGELFF
TRBV7-2	TRBJ2-5	TRBD1	.	TGTGCCAGCAGCGCCAGTCCCGGGACAGATCTCCAAGAGACCCAGTACTTC	CASSASPGTDLQETQYF
TRBV7-1	TRBJ2-7	TRBD2	.	TGTGCCAGCAGCTCGACGAGGACTAGCCCCTACGAGCAGTACTTC	CASSSTRTSPYEQYF
TRBV6-1	TRBJ2-1	TRBD2	.	TGTGCCAGCAGACCCTCTAGCGGAAATGAGCAGTTCTTC	CASRPSSGNEQFF
TRBV11-3	TRBJ1-1	.	.	TGTGCCAGCAGCTTAGATCGGGACACTGAAGCTTTCTTT	CASSLDRDTEAFF
TRBV9	TRBJ1-1	TRBD1	.	TGTGCCAGCAGCGCCGGGACAGGGATGAACACTGAAGCTTTCTTT	CASSAGTGMNTEAFF
TRBV19	TRBJ1-1	.	.	TGTGCCAGTAGTATAACGGCCCTTCAGGAGGGCGGCACTGAAGCTTTCTTT	CASSITALQEGGTEAFF
TRBV28	TRBJ2-7	.	.	TGTGCCAGCAGTTTATGGAGTCCCCCCTCCTACGAGCAGTACTTC	CASSLWSPPSYEQYF
TRBV2	TRBJ2-7	.	.	TGTGCCAGCAGTGACGGCGGGATACACGAGCAGTACTTC	CASSDGGIHEQYF
TRBV7-3	TRBJ2-1	TRBD1	.	TGTGCCAGCAGCCAGACAGGGAGCTCCTACAATGAGCAGTTCTTC	CASSQTGSSYNEQFF
TRBV5-1	TRBJ2-7	TRBD2	.	TGCGCCAGCAGCCCAGGGACTAGCGGGGCCATCTACGAGCAGTACTTC	CASSPGTSGAIYEQYF
TRBV7-9	TRBJ2-5	TRBD1	.	TGTGCCAGCAGCCCCCGGGACAGTAAAGAGACCCAGTACTTC	CASSPRDSKETQYF
TRBV5-1	TRBJ1-4	.	.	TGCGCCAGCAGCTGGGCAGGTACTAATGAAAAACTGTTTTTT	CASSWAGTNEKLFF
TRBV9	TRBJ2-1	TRBD2	.	TGTGCCAGCAGCGTAGCCACTAGCGGCTACAATGAGCAGTTCTTC	CASSVATSGYNEQFF
TRBV7-9	TRBJ2-7	TRBD2	.	TGTGCCAGCAGCTTAGAAGGTGCGCTAGCGGGAGTTTTCGAGCAGTACTTC	CASSLEGALAGVFEQYF
TRBV18	TRBJ2-7	.	.	TGTGCCAGCTCACCGGACCGGTCAAGGGGGAACTACGAGCAGTACTTC	CASSPDRSRGNYEQYF
TRBV15	TRBJ2-3	TRBD2	.	TGTGCCACCAGCAGGGAAGTAGCGGGAGTCGCAGATACGCAGTATTTT	CATSREVAGVADTQYF
TRBV5-4	TRBJ2-7	TRBD1	.	TGCGCCAGCAGCCAAGCCTCGCAGGGGGTTTACGAGCAGTACTTC	CASSQASQGVYEQYF
TRBV5-1	TRBJ1-2	TRBD1	large	TGCGCCAGCAGCGCGGGACAGCCGGACTATGGCTACACCTTC	CASSAGQPDYGYTF
TRBV7-9	TRBJ2-3	TRBD2	.	TGTGCCAGCAGCTTAACCCGACTAGCGGGGGGGTACACAGATACGCAGTATTTT	CASSLTRLAGGYTDTQYF
TRBV5-6	TRBJ1-2	TRBD1	few	TGTGCCAGCAGCTCCAACCTTGACAGGGATGGCTACACCTTC	CASSSNLDRDGYTF
TRBV6-5	TRBJ1-1	.	.	TGTGCCAGCAGTTACTGGGGGGTAAGGGACACTGAAGCTTTCTTT	CASSYWGVRDTEAFF
TRBV10-1	TRBJ1-1	TRBD1	.	TGCGCCAGCAGTGAAAGGGGCAGGGGGATAACTGAAGCTTTCTTT	CASSERGRGITEAFF
TRBV7-3	TRBJ2-3	TRBD2	.	TGTGCCAGCAGCCTCCTAGCGGGAAGGAGCACAGATACGCAGTATTTT	CASSLLAGRSTDTQYF
TRBV7-7	TRBJ2-5	TRBD2	.	TGTGCTAGCAGCTTGGTGGGAGGGCAAGAGACCCAGTACTTC	CASSLVGGQETQYF
TRBV6-1	TRBJ2-3	TRBD2	.	TGTGCCAGCAGTGGCGGGGGGGGCACAGATACGCAGTATTTT	CASSGGGGTDTQYF
TRBV4-2	TRBJ2-7	.	.	TGTGCCAGCAGCTATGATGACAGGAGTACCTACGAGCAGTACTTC	CASSYDDRSTYEQYF
TRBV9	TRBJ1-2	.	.	TGTGCCAGCAGCCTCGAAAACGGGATCGCCGCCGGCTACACCTTC	CASSLENGIAAGYTF
TRBV4-3	TRBJ2-2	.	.	TGCGCCAGCAGCCAAGATCGGGGACATAACACCGGGGAGCTGTTTTTT	CASSQDRGHNTGELFF
TRBV19	TRBJ2-3	.	.	TGTGCCAGTAGTATTCCTAGCACAGATACGCAGTATTTT	CASSIPSTDTQYF
TRBV7-9	TRBJ1-3	.	.	TGTGCCAGCAGTCCCGGACAGCCCCGCTCTGGAAACACCATATATTTT	CASSPGQPRSGNTIYF
TRBV19	TRBJ1-1	.	.	TGTGCCAGTAGGGGGGGGGCAGGCAACCCTGAAGCTTTCTTT	CASRGGAGNPEAFF
TRBV12-5	TRBJ2-2	.	.	TGTGCTAGTCGGCTAGCGAACACCGGGGAGCTGTTTTTT	CASRLANTGELFF
TRBV11-2	TRBJ2-7	TRBD2	.	TGTGCCAGCAGCTTAGCGGGAGGAAGCTACGAGCAGTACTTC	CASSLAGGSYEQYF
TRBV19	TRBJ2-2	.	.	TGTGCCAGTAGCGACAGACCGAACACCGGGGAGCTGTTTTTT	CASSDRPNTGELFF
TRBV18	TRBJ2-3	.	.	TGTGCCAGCTCACCACCGTCGCGGAGCACAGATACGCAGTATTTT	CASSPPSRSTDTQYF
TRBV9	TRBJ2-5	TRBD1	.	TGTGCCAGCAGCGCCCCTTTCTCGGACAGGGGTCAAGAGACCCAGTACTTC	CASSAPFSDRGQETQYF
TRBV9	TRBJ1-1	.	once	TGTGCCAGCAGCGTAGGTACAGGAAGGGGCACTGAAGCTTTCTTT	CASSVGTGRGTEAFF
TRBV6-1	TRBJ2-1	TRBD2	.	TGTGCCAGCAGTGAATATGGGGGGGACAATGAGCAGTTCTTC	CASSEYGGDNEQFF
TRBV10-3	TRBJ2-1	TRBD2	.	TGTGCCATCAGGGCGGGGGAGGTGGATGAGCAGTTCTTC	CAIRAGEVDEQFF
TRBV7-2	TRBJ2-7	TRBD2	.	TGTGCCAGCAGCTTCAAACTAGCGGGGGAAGGCTACGAGCAGTACTTC	CASSFKLAGEGYEQYF
TRBV6-5	TRBJ2-7	TRBD1	.	TGTGCCAGCAGTTCCCGGACAGGGACATACGAGCAGTACTTC	CASSSRTGTYEQYF
TRBV5-1	TRBJ2-1	TRBD1	.	TGCGCCAGCAGCATGATTTTCGACAGGGTCTACAATGAGCAGTTCTTC	CASSMIFDRVYNEQFF
TRBV19	TRBJ2-1	TRBD2	once	TGTGCCAGTAAGACCAGGAGCGGGAGAGATGAGCAGTTCTTC	CASKTRSGRDEQFF
TRBV7-9	TRBJ1-1	TRBD1	.	TGTGCCAGCAGCCGAACAGGGGCCCCCGGGAACACTGAAGCTTTCTTT	CASSRTGAPGNTEAFF
TRBV4-2	TRBJ2-2	TRBD2	.	TGTGCCAGCAGCCCAGCGGGGGGCACCGGGGAGCTGTTTTTT	CASSPAGGTGELFF
TRBV6-5	TRBJ2-3	.	.	TGTGCCAGCAGTTACCTTCTTGGCGGTACAGATACGCAGTATTTT	CASSYLLGGTDTQYF
TRBV11-2	TRBJ1-3	.	.	TGTGCCAGCAGCCGGGGGAGAAACACCATATATTTT	CASSRGRNTIYF
TRBV6-5	TRBJ2-3	TRBD2	.	TGTGCCAGCAGTTCAACTAGCGGGGGGTCAGATACGCAGTATTTT	CASSSTSGGSDTQYF
TRBV19	TRBJ1-1	TRBD1	.	TGTGCCAGTAGCAGGGGACAGGGTGGGACTGAAGCTTTCTTT	CASSRGQGGTEAFF
TRBV6-6	TRBJ2-3	.	.	TGTGCCAGCAGTTTGGGGGGTACAGATACGCAGTATTTT	CASSLGGTDTQYF
TRBV9	TRBJ1-2	TRBD1	.	TGTGCCAGCAGCTTAACAGACAGGGCCTATGGCTACACCTTC	CASSLTDRAYGYTF
TRBV5-4	TRBJ2-7	.	once	TGTGCCAGCAGCTTAGGGGTTGCTTACGAGCAGTACTTC	CASSLGVAYEQYF
TRBV7-9	TRBJ2-2	.	.	TGTGCCAGCCGCTTGTCCGTAACGAACACCGGGGAGCTGTTTTTT	CASRLSVTNTGELFF
TRBV4-1	TRBJ2-3	.	.	TGCGCCAGCAGCCAAGATGTCGGACAGAAAACAGATACGCAGTATTTT	CASSQDVGQKTDTQYF